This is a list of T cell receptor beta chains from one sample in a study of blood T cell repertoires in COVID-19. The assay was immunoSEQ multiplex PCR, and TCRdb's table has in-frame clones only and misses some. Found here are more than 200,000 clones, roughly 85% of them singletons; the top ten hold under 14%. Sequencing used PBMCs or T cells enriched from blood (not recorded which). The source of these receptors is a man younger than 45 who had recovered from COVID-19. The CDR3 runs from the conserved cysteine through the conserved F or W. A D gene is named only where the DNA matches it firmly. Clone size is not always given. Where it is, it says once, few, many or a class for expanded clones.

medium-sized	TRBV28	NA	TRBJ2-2	CASSSPDSWAKLFF	TGTGCCAGCAGTTCCCCGGACTCATGGGCGAAGCTGTTTTTT
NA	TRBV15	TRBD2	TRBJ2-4	CATSRDLRGLAGGLGKNIQYF	TGTGCCACCAGCAGAGATCTTAGGGGACTAGCGGGGGGGCTTGGCAAAAACATTCAGTACTTC
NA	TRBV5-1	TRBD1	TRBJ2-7	CASRPDRGGAYEQYF	TGCGCCAGCAGGCCGGACAGGGGAGGGGCTTACGAGCAGTACTTC
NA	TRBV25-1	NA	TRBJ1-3	CAGLPAHGNTIYF	TGTGCCGGTCTCCCCGCGCACGGAAACACCATATATTTT
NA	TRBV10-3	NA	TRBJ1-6	CAISNTGLESSYNSPLHF	TGTGCCATCAGTAATACAGGGTTGGAGAGCTCCTATAATTCACCCCTCCACTTT
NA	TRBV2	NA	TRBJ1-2	CASSEGGRGYTF	TGTGCCAGCAGTGAGGGGGGTAGGGGCTACACCTTC
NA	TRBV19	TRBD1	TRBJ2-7	CASMGISGQGFNEQYF	TGTGCCTCGATGGGGATCTCGGGACAGGGGTTCAACGAGCAGTACTTC
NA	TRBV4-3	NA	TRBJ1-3	CASSRDFSGNTIYF	TGCGCCAGCAGCCGCGACTTTTCCGGAAACACCATATATTTT
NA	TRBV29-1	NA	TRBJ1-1	CSALLPGNTEAFF	TGCAGCGCCCTACTACCTGGGAACACTGAAGCTTTCTTT
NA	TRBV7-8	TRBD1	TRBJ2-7	CASSLASGGTGAYEQYF	TGTGCCAGCAGCTTAGCATCGGGTGGGACAGGGGCGTACGAGCAGTACTTC
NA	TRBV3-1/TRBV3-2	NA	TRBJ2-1	CASSSTTANEQFF	TGTGCCAGCAGCTCGACGACAGCCAATGAGCAGTTCTTC
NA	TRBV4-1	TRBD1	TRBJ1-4	CASSQAQGALEKLFF	TGCGCCAGCAGCCAAGCACAGGGGGCGCTTGAAAAACTGTTTTTT
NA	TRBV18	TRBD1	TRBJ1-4	CASFRDRGATNEKLFF	TGTGCCAGCTTCCGGGACAGGGGGGCAACTAATGAAAAACTGTTTTTT
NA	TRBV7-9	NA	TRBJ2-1	CASSFIPNNEQFF	TGTGCCAGCAGCTTCATCCCCAACAATGAGCAGTTCTTC
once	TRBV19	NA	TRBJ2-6	CASSILGGSNSGANVLTF	TGTGCCAGTAGTATATTAGGAGGGTCTAACTCTGGGGCCAACGTCCTGACTTTC
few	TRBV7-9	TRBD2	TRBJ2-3	CASSFGLAEPTDTQYF	TGTGCCAGCAGTTTCGGACTAGCGGAACCGACAGATACGCAGTATTTT
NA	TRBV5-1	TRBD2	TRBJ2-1	CASSQGLAVEQFF	TGCGCCAGCAGCCAAGGACTAGCCGTTGAGCAGTTCTTC
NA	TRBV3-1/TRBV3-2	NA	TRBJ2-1	CASSQVKSGPRMGQFF	TGTGCCAGCAGCCAAGTAAAGAGCGGGCCTCGAATGGGGCAGTTCTTC
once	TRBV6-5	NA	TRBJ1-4	CASANRAANEKLFF	TGTGCCAGCGCCAATCGAGCGGCTAATGAAAAACTGTTTTTT
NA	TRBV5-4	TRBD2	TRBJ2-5	CASSSRTSGGETQYF	TGTGCCAGCAGCTCCAGGACTAGCGGGGGTGAGACCCAGTACTTC
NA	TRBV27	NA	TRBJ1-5	CASSPWGVGNQPQHF	TGTGCCAGCAGTCCTTGGGGGGTTGGCAATCAGCCCCAGCATTTT
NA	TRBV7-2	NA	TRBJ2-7	CASSSQKGPYEQYF	TGTGCCAGCAGCTCCCAGAAGGGGCCCTACGAGCAGTACTTC
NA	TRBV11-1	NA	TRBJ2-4	CASSRYEAKNIQYF	TGTGCCAGCAGCCGCTACGAGGCCAAAAACATTCAGTACTTC
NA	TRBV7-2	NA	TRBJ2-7	CASSFQTSDGEQYF	TGTGCCAGCAGCTTCCAAACTAGTGACGGCGAGCAGTACTTC
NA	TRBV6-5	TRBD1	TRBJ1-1	CASSYGTGLVNTEAFF	TGTGCCAGCAGTTACGGGACAGGGTTGGTGAACACTGAAGCTTTCTTT
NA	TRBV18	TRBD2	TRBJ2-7	CASSPTPTSGRSQVPYEQYF	TGTGCCAGCTCACCCACTCCGACTAGCGGGAGGAGTCAGGTACCCTACGAGCAGTACTTC
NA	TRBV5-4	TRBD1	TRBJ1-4	CASSLLDREGEKLFF	TGTGCCAGCAGCTTGCTTGACAGGGAAGGCGAAAAACTGTTTTTT
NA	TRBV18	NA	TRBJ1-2	CASSLQGNYGYTF	TGTGCCAGCTCACTACAGGGTAACTATGGCTACACCTTC
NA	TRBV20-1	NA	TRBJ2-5	CSAGPGEPQYF	TGCAGTGCTGGGCCGGGGGAGCCCCAGTACTTC
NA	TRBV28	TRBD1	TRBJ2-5	CASSPPGTGGGTQYF	TGTGCCAGCAGTCCCCCCGGGACAGGGGGGGGGACCCAGTACTTC
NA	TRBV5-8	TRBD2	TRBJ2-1	CASSAGRGSYNEQFF	TGTGCCAGCAGCGCCGGGCGCGGGAGTTACAATGAGCAGTTCTTC
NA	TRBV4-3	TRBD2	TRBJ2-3	CASSQDRGGGPTDTQYF	TGCGCCAGCAGCCAAGATCGGGGCGGGGGGCCCACGGATACGCAGTATTTT
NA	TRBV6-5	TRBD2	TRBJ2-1	CASSLAGGSGNEQFF	TGTGCCAGCAGTTTAGCGGGGGGTAGCGGTAATGAGCAGTTCTTC
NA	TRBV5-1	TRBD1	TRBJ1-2	CASSLGQGINYGYTF	TGCGCCAGCAGCTTGGGACAGGGGATTAACTATGGCTACACCTTC
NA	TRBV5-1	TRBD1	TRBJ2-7	CASSLGGTGGSYEQYF	TGCGCCAGCAGCTTGGGCGGGACAGGGGGCTCCTACGAGCAGTACTTC
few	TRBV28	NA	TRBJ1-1	CASLTFRDTGTNTEAFF	TGTGCCAGTTTGACCTTCCGGGACACGGGAACCAACACTGAAGCTTTCTTT
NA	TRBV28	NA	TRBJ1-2	CASSLGQNYGYTF	TGTGCCAGCAGTTTGGGGCAGAACTATGGCTACACCTTC